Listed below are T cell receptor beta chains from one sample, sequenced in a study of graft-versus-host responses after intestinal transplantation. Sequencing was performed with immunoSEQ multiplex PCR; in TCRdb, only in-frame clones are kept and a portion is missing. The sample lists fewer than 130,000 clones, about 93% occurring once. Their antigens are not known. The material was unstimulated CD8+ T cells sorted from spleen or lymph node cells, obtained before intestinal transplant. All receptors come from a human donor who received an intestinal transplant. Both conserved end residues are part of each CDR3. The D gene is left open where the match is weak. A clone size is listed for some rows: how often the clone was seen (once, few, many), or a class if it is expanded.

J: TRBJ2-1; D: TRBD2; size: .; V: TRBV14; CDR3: CASSRAGAWGEQFF; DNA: TGTGCCAGCAGCCGAGCGGGAGCCTGGGGTGAGCAGTTCTTC
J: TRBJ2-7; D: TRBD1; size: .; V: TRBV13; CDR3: CASSLRGQGAYEQYF; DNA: TGTGCCAGCAGCTTACGGGGACAGGGGGCCTACGAGCAGTACTTC
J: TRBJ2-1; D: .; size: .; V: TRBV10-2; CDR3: CASSERSSYNEQFF; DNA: TGCGCCAGCAGCGAAAGAAGCTCCTACAATGAGCAGTTCTTC
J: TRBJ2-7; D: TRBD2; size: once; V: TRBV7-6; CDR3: CASSLVLAGASHEQYF; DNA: TGTGCCAGCAGCTTAGTACTAGCGGGAGCTTCCCACGAGCAGTACTTC
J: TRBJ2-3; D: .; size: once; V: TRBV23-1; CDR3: CASSQVPGAVPDTQYF; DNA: TGCGCCAGCAGTCAAGTGCCGGGGGCCGTCCCAGATACGCAGTATTTT
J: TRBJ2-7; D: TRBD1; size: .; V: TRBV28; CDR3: CASSLSGTGDYEQYF; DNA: TGTGCCAGCAGTTTATCGGGGACAGGGGACTACGAGCAGTACTTC
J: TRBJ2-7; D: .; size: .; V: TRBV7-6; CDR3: CASSSALGEQYF; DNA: TGTGCCAGCAGCTCTGCTTTAGGCGAGCAGTACTTC
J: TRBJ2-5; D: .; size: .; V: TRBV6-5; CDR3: CASSPRGGETQYF; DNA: TGTGCCAGCAGCCCCAGGGGCGGAGAGACCCAGTACTTC
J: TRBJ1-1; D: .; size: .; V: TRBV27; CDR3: CASSLSIDATEAFF; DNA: TGTGCCAGCAGTTTGTCAATAGATGCAACTGAAGCTTTCTTT
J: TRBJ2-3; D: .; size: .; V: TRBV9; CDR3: CASSPVGTDTQYF; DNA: TGTGCCAGCAGTCCCGTCGGCACAGATACGCAGTATTTT
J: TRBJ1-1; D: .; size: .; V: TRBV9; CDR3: CASSVAGRGNTEAFF; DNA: TGTGCCAGCAGCGTAGCGGGAAGGGGGAACACTGAAGCTTTCTTT
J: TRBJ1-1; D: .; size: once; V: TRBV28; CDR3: CASRGGTEAFF; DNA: TGTGCCAGCAGGGGGGGCACTGAAGCTTTCTTT
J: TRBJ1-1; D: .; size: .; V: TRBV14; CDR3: CASSRLGENTEAFF; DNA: TGTGCCAGCAGCCGCCTGGGAGAGAACACTGAAGCTTTCTTT
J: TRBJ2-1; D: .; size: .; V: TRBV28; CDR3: CASSPEGGSSYNEQFF; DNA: TGTGCCAGCAGCCCGGAAGGAGGGAGTTCCTACAATGAGCAGTTCTTC
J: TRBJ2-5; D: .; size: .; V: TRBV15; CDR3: CATRDRDETQYF; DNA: TGTGCCACAAGAGACCGGGACGAGACCCAGTACTTC
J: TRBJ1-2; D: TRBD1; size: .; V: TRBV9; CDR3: CASSVTGTGRYGYTF; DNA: TGTGCCAGCAGCGTAACCGGGACAGGGAGGTATGGCTACACCTTC
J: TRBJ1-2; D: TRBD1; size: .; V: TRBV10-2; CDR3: CASAQTGQGYGGYTF; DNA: TGCGCCAGCGCCCAGACGGGACAGGGCTATGGCGGCTACACCTTC
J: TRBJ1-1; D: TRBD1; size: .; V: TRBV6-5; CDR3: CASRYRGAEAFF; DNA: TGTGCCAGCAGGTACAGGGGCGCTGAAGCTTTCTTT
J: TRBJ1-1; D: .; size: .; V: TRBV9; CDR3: CASSVDGGGSEAFF; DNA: TGTGCCAGCAGCGTAGACGGTGGGGGCAGTGAAGCTTTCTTT
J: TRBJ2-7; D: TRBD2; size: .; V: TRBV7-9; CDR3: CASSRDGTSGHEQYF; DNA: TGTGCCAGCAGCAGAGACGGGACTAGCGGGCACGAGCAGTACTTC
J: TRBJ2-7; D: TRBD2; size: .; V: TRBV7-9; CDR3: CASSLSGTTYEQYF; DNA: TGTGCCAGCAGCCTTAGCGGGACAACCTACGAGCAGTACTTC
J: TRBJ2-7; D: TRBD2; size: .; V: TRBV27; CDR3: CASSFRDYSHEQYF; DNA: TGTGCCAGCAGTTTCCGGGACTACAGTCACGAGCAGTACTTC
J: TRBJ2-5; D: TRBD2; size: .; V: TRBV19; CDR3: CASSSSGDEEAQYF; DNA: TGTGCCAGTAGTTCTAGCGGGGACGAAGAGGCCCAGTACTTC
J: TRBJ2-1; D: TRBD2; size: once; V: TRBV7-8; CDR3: CASSPWTSGRALVGQFF; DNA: TGTGCCAGCAGCCCCTGGACTAGCGGGAGGGCCCTAGTTGGGCAGTTCTTC
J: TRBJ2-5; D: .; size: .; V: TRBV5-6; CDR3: CASSWKTRQIGETQYF; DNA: TGTGCCAGCAGCTGGAAGACCCGACAGATCGGGGAGACCCAGTACTTC
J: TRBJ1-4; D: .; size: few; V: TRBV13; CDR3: CASSAGLGEKLFF; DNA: TGTGCCAGCAGCGCAGGGTTAGGCGAAAAACTGTTTTTT
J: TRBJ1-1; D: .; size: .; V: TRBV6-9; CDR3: CASSREGTGGRAFF; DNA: TGTGCCAGCAGTCGCGAAGGGACCGGGGGGCGCGCTTTCTTT
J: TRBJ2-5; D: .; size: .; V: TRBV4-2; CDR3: CASSQDTGRETQYF; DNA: TGTGCCAGCAGCCAAGATACAGGGCGGGAGACCCAGTACTTC
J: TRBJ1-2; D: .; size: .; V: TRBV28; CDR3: CASSLILSTNYGYTF; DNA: TGTGCCAGCAGTTTAATCCTATCAACTAACTATGGCTACACCTTC
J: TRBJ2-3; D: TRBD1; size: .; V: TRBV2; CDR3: CASSSKTGIDTQYF; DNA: TGTGCCAGCAGCAGCAAGACAGGGATAGATACGCAGTATTTT
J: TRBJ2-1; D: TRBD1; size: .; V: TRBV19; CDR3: CASSIGTGGSNEQFF; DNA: TGTGCCAGTAGTATAGGGACAGGGGGTTCCAATGAGCAGTTCTTC
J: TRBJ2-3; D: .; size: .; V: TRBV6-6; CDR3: CASSYTASRTDTQYF; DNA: TGTGCCAGCAGTTACACGGCCTCCCGCACAGATACGCAGTATTTT
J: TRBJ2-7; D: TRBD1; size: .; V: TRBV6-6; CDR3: CASSFGDRGEQYF; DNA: TGTGCCAGCAGTTTCGGGGACAGGGGCGAGCAGTACTTC
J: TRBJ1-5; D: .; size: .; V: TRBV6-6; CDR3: CASSFGGELGNQPQHF; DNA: TGTGCCAGCAGCTTTGGGGGGGAGTTGGGCAATCAGCCCCAGCATTTT
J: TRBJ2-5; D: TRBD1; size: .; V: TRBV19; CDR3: CASSIGTGQETQYF; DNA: TGTGCCAGTAGTATAGGGACAGGCCAAGAGACCCAGTACTTC
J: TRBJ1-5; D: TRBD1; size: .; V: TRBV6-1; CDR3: CASSEDRGSNQPQHF; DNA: TGTGCCAGCAGTGAAGACAGGGGGTCCAATCAGCCCCAGCATTTT
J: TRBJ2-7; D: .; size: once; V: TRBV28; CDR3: CASSSILALYEQYF; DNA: TGTGCCAGCAGTTCCATCCTAGCCCTCTACGAGCAGTACTTC
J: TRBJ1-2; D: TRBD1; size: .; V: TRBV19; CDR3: CASSISQGAGYGYTF; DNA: TGTGCCAGTAGTATCTCACAGGGGGCAGGCTATGGCTACACCTTC
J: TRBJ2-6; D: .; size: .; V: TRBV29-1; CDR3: CSVEGQSSGANVLTF; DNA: TGCAGCGTTGAGGGCCAAAGCTCTGGGGCCAACGTCCTGACTTTC
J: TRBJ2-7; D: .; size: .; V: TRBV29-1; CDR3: CSASARGSYEQYF; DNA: TGCAGCGCCTCGGCCCGGGGATCCTACGAGCAGTACTTC
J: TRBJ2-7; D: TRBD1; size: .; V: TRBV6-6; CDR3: CASTSRGREQYF; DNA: TGTGCCAGCACGAGCAGGGGGCGAGAGCAGTACTTC
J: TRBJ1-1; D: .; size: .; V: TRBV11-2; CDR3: CASSSAENTEAFF; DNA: TGTGCCAGCAGCTCAGCCGAGAACACTGAAGCTTTCTTT
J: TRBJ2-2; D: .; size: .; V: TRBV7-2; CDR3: CASSLARWVVETGELFF; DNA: TGTGCCAGCAGCTTAGCTCGCTGGGTAGTTGAAACCGGGGAGCTGTTTTTT
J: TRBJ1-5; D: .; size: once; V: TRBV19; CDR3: CASSIGQGLNSNQPQHF; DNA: TGTGCCAGTAGTATAGGGCAGGGATTAAATAGCAATCAGCCCCAGCATTTT
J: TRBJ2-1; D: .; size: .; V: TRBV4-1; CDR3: CASSQPSVGANYNEQFF; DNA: TGCGCCAGCAGCCAACCGTCGGTCGGGGCTAACTACAATGAGCAGTTCTTC
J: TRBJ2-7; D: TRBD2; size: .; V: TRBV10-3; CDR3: CAITSGLYSYEQYF; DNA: TGTGCCATCACTAGCGGGCTTTACTCCTACGAGCAGTACTTC
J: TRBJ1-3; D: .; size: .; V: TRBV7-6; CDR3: CASSLEGHTIYF; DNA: TGTGCCAGCAGCTTAGAAGGGCACACCATATATTTT
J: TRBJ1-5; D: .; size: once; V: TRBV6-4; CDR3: CASKRGGLGDQPQHF; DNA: TGTGCCAGCAAACGGGGGGGCCTCGGGGATCAGCCCCAGCATTTT
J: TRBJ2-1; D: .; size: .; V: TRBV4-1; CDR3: CASTDGGEQFF; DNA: TGCGCCAGCACCGATGGAGGGGAGCAGTTCTTC
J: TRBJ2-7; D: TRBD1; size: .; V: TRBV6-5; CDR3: CASWTGGDEQYF; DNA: TGTGCCAGCTGGACAGGGGGCGACGAGCAGTACTTC